The 18 T cell receptor beta chains reported below all come from one sample, sequenced in a study of CD8+CD57+ T cells in acquired aplastic anemia. The authors sequenced patients whose flow cytometry had shown CD8+CD57+ cell expansion. For CDR3 and TCR beta VDJ profiling, genomic DNA was the template used. TCRdb reprocessed the reads via MiXCR and lists one record per CDR3 protein. This sample yields over 150,000 distinct CDR3 sequences, of which around 50% are seen a single time; 10% to 15% belongs to the top ten. The sample was sorted CD4+, CD8+, or CD8+CD57+ T cells (not recorded which) from PBMCs. The receptors were gathered from a human donor with aplastic anemia.

This clonotype was seen at least ten times. The chain employs TRBV29-1 and TRBJ1-2; 7 positions match TRBD1. The CDR3 loop spans 12 amino acids. Germline CDR1 SQVTM, CDR2 ANQGSEA. With V trimmed by 4 bases and J by 2 bases, 1 base remained unmatched. The CDR3 nucleotides read TGCAGCGTTGGGGGACAGAACTATGGCTACACCTTC. Translation: CSVGGQNYGYTF.

There are many counts of this clonotype. This CDR3 reads CASREHRGTSPLHF. The CDR3 nucleotides are TGTGCCAGCAGAGAACACAGGGGTACCTCACCCCTCCACTTT. The chain combines TRBV2 with TRBJ1-6, with 7 bases that match TRBD1. The germline V gene encodes CDR1 SNHLY and CDR2 FYNNEI. This CDR3 has 14 residues. With V trimmed by 6 bases and J by 10 bases, 9 bases remained unmatched.

In this sample, this clonotype turned up a few times. V is TRBV20-1 and J is TRBJ2-7, with 8 bases lining up with TRBD2. This CDR3 region has 15 residues. Germline trimming cut 3 bases from V and 2 bases from J; bases unmatched to any gene: 9. Germline V gene sequence: CDR1 DFQATT, CDR2 SNEGSKA (reference sequence). The DNA of the CDR3 is TGCAGTGCTAGGGTCCCGGGACTAGGAACCTACGAGCAGTACTTC. Its translation: CSARVPGLGTYEQYF.

Many counts were recorded for this clonotype. This rearrangement joins TRBV2 to TRBJ2-7, with TRBD1 matching over 7 bases. Looked up from germline, CDR1 is SNHLY and CDR2 is FYNNEI. V dropped 6 bases and J dropped 2; count of bases not matched to a gene: 10. This CDR3 is built from 15 residues. The CDR3 DNA reads TGTGCCAGCAGCGCACAAGGGACAGCCGCCTACGAGCAGTACTTC. Its protein is CASSAQGTAAYEQYF.

The chain is built from TRBV5-1 and TRBJ1-2, with D perhaps TRBD1 (5 bases). Germline lookup yields CDR1 SGHRS and CDR2 YFSETQ. CDR3 length: 15 amino acids. V gave up 4 bases and J gave up 0 bases, with 13 bases separating them. The CDR3 reads CASSATGLANYGYTF. The CDR3 DNA follows: TGCGCCAGCAGCGCTACAGGCCTAGCTAACTATGGCTACACCTTC. The complete variable domain, with remaining parts taken from reference TRBV5-1 and TRBJ1-2, reads KAGVTQTPRYLIKTRGQQVTLSCSPISGHRSVSWYQQTPGQGLQFLFEYFSETQRNKGNFPGRFSGRQFSNSRSEMNVSTLELGDSALYLCASSATGLANYGYTFGSGTRLTVV.

This clonotype was counted a few times. This chain uses TRBV3-1 with TRBJ2-7; D gene ambiguous. The CDR3 loop spans 15 amino acids. Trimming left V 0 bases short and J 2 bases short, with 11 bases between. Germline lookup yields CDR1 LGHDT and CDR2 YNNKEL (reference sequence). CDR3 bases: TGTGCCAGCAGCCAAGAATCTGCAGGAACCTACGAGCAGTACTTC. Translating gives CASSQESAGTYEQYF.

This clonotype was seen many times. The chain joins TRBV5-4 to TRBJ2-3, with D unresolved. Germline lookup yields CDR1 SGHNT and CDR2 YYREEE (reference sequence). Trimming cost V 3 bases and J 3 bases, with 5 bases left between them. The CDR3 contains 12 residues. CDR3: CASSSKTDTQYF. The CDR3 region has the DNA TGTGCCAGCAGCTCGAAAACAGATACGCAGTATTTT.

V is TRBV5-4 and J is TRBJ1-6, with 8 bases aligning to TRBD1. J was trimmed by 13 bases and V by 1 base; bases with no gene match: 10. Germline values: CDR1 SGHNT, CDR2 YYREEE (reference sequence). This CDR3 has 15 residues. This CDR3 reads CASSLLDRDQFPLHF. CDR3 nucleotide sequence: TGTGCCAGCAGCTTGTTGGACAGGGACCAATTCCCCCTCCACTTT.

This clonotype has at least ten counts. The chain employs TRBV2 and TRBJ2-1; D perhaps matches TRBD2 (6 bases). The V and J ends lost 3 bases and 4 bases respectively, with 13 bases between them. There are 15 residues in the CDR3. The germline gives CDR1 SNHLY, CDR2 FYNNEI. The CDR3 nucleotides are TGTGCCAGCAGTGAGGGCGGGGTTGGATACAATGAGCAGTTCTTC. Translated: CASSEGGVGYNEQFF.

This chain links TRBV4-2 with TRBJ2-3, with D perhaps TRBD2 (6 bases). Trimming removed 5 bases from V and 5 bases from J, with 14 bases in between. CDR3 length: 14 amino acids. Germline V gene sequence: CDR1 LGHNA, CDR2 YNFKEQ. CDR3 amino acids: CASSFGTGLDTQYF. CDR3 bases: TGTGCCAGCAGCTTCGGGACTGGCTTAGATACGCAGTATTTT.

This clonotype was counted between two and nine times. DNA for the CDR3: TGTGCCAGCAGGGTGAGGGACATTCAGTACTTC. It specifies CASRVRDIQYF. V gene TRBV10-3 combines with J gene TRBJ2-4; D is possibly TRBD1 or TRBD2 (5 bases each). The germline CDR1 and CDR2 sequences are ENHRY and SYGVKD. The CDR3 runs 11 residues. The germline V and J ends were trimmed by 10 bases and 8 bases, with 12 bases remaining between them.

The chain is built from TRBV20-1 and TRBJ1-1; D unclear. Per germline, CDR1 DFQATT and CDR2 SNEGSKA (reference sequence). V gave up 6 bases and J gave up 0 bases, with 8 bases separating them. This CDR3 contains 12 residues. CDR3 in amino acids: CSAPRLNTEAFF. The CDR3 nucleotides read TGCAGTGCCCCTCGATTGAACACTGAAGCTTTCTTT.

V and J are TRBV2 and TRBJ1-1; 9 nucleotides line up with TRBD1. V dropped 6 bases and J dropped 4; count of bases not matched to a gene: 6. Looked up from germline, CDR1 is SNHLY and CDR2 is FYNNEI. This CDR3 comprises 14 residues. This chain's CDR3 is CASRDTGGITEAFF. The CDR3 DNA reads as TGTGCCAGCAGGGACACAGGGGGCATCACTGAAGCTTTCTTT.

There are many counts of this clonotype. This chain connects TRBV9 to TRBJ1-5; D unresolved. This CDR3 spans 14 amino acids. Per germline, CDR1 SGDLS and CDR2 YYNGEE. The V and J ends lost 0 bases and 5 bases respectively, with 9 bases between them. The CDR3 sequence is CASSVDGSHQPQHF. DNA of the CDR3: TGTGCCAGCAGCGTAGACGGCAGTCATCAGCCCCAGCATTTT. Drawing the rest from reference TRBV9 and TRBJ1-5, the complete variable domain is DSGVTQTPKHLITATGQRVTLRCSPRSGDLSVYWYQQSLDQGLQFLIQYYNGEERAKGNILERFSAQQFPDLHSELNLSSLELGDSALYFCASSVDGSHQPQHFGDGTRLSIL.

The CDR3 DNA is TGTGCCAGCAGAAAAGGGGGGACCTACGAGCAGTACTTC. Translation: CASRKGGTYEQYF. J is TRBJ2-7 and V is TRBV2; D assignment may be TRBD1 or TRBD2 (6 bases each). V gave up 6 bases and J gave up 2 bases, with 11 bases separating them. CDR1 is SNHLY, CDR2 FYNNEI, per germline. This CDR3 is 13 amino acids long.

The chain is built from TRBV28 and TRBJ2-7; 8 bases line up with TRBD2. With V trimmed by 6 bases and J by 3 bases, 16 bases remained unmatched. The CDR3 covers 17 residues. Germline assignment: CDR1 MDHEN and CDR2 SYDVKM. The CDR3 loop reads CASSLSPRGGRGYEQYF. The DNA for the CDR3 is TGTGCCAGCAGCCTATCCCCCCGGGGGGGCAGGGGCTACGAGCAGTACTTC.

This clonotype has a single count. The V call is TRBV5-1, the J call TRBJ2-3, with 9 bases fitting TRBD2. V was pared by 6 bases and J by 2 bases, with 4 bases of the junction left unmatched. CDR1 and CDR2 from the germline V gene are SGHRS and YFSETQ. CDR3 length: 14 residues. The CDR3 spells CASTRGGATDTQYF. CDR3 sequence (DNA): TGCGCCAGCACACGCGGGGGGGCCACAGATACGCAGTATTTT.

The chain joins TRBV2 to TRBJ1-2; TRBD1 agrees at 7 bases. Per the germline V gene, CDR1 is SNHLY and CDR2 is FYNNEI. With V trimmed by 7 bases and J by 8 bases, 10 bases remained unmatched. This CDR3 has 13 amino acids. CDR3 in DNA: TGTGCCAGCACAAGGGACAGTGGTTTGGGCTACACCTTC. It codes for CASTRDSGLGYTF.